The 21 T cell receptor beta chains presented below share a single source sample, sequenced in a study of blood T cell repertoires in COVID-19 (dated by TCRdb to 2020 to 2022). Receptors were amplified or captured by the immunoSEQ multiplex PCR assay. TCRdb carries this immuneACCESS record with in-frame sequences only. Its versions omit some clonotypes, under half of them owing to an unresolved V gene in the studies checked, with the rest unexplained. The sample records under 300,000 clones, 88% of which are singletons. In total, the top ten clones hold approximately 0.8% of the sample. The sequenced material came from peripheral blood. These receptors all stem from a woman younger than 45 with acute or convalescent COVID-19.

The J gene is TRBJ2-2, the V gene TRBV9; 10 nucleotides match TRBD2. The CDR3 runs 17 residues. The ends lost 4 bases at V and 5 bases at J; junction bases unmatched: 11. The germline CDR1 and CDR2 sequences are SGDLS and YYNGEE. In DNA, the CDR3 is TGTGCCAGCAGCCCCCAAGCGGGAGGGCCCAATACCGGGGAGCTGTTTTTT. Translating it yields CASSPQAGGPNTGELFF.

This rearrangement joins TRBV5-4 to TRBJ2-5; D might be TRBD2 (6 bases). The germline V and J ends were trimmed by 4 bases and 5 bases, with 18 bases remaining between them. The CDR3 has 15 amino acids. Germline V gives CDR1 SGHNT, CDR2 YYREEE (reference sequence). DNA of the CDR3: TGTGCCAGCAGCCTCCTCGGGGGTGGCACGGAGACCCAGTACTTC. Protein: CASSLLGGGTETQYF.

This chain joins TRBV14 and TRBJ2-3; D unresolved. Trimming cost V 0 bases and J 7 bases, with 14 bases left between them. Per germline, CDR1 SGHDN and CDR2 FVKESK. CDR3 length: 15 amino acids. As DNA, the CDR3 is TGTGCCAGCAGCCAAGACAGGAATGATCACTATACGCAGTATTTT. Translated, it gives CASSQDRNDHYTQYF. Together with reference TRBV14 and TRBJ2-3, the CDR3 gives the full variable domain: EAGVTQFPSHSVIEKGQTVTLRCDPISGHDNLYWYRRVMGKEIKFLLHFVKESKQDESGMPNNRFLAERTGGTYSTLKVQPAELEDSGVYFCASSQDRNDHYTQYFGPGTRLTVL.

This chain connects TRBV19 to TRBJ1-2, with TRBD1 as a possible D gene (6 bases). CDR3 size: 14 residues. Trimming took 6 bases from V and 3 from J, leaving 14 bases between them. Germline V gene data show CDR1 as LNHDA and CDR2 as SQIVND (reference sequence). The CDR3 protein is CASSYRARDYGYTF. CDR3 bases: TGTGCCAGTAGCTACAGGGCCCGGGACTATGGCTACACCTTC.

The V and J genes are TRBV12-3 or TRBV12-4 and TRBJ2-3; no clear D gene. The CDR3 loop spans 13 amino acids. Trimming stripped 8 bases from V and 2 bases from J, with 11 bases between. CDR3: CASRPAVTDTQYF. The CDR3 DNA follows: TGTGCCAGCCGACCGGCGGTCACAGATACGCAGTATTTT.

The chain is built from TRBV7-2 and TRBJ2-5; tentatively, D is TRBD1 (6 bases). The CDR3 consists of 16 residues. Germline V gene lookup returns CDR1 SGHTA and CDR2 FQGNSA. Trimming took 2 bases from V and 4 from J, leaving 17 bases between them. CDR3 in amino acids: CASSLWGQGYVETQYF. Written as DNA, the CDR3 is TGTGCCAGCAGCTTATGGGGGCAGGGATACGTAGAGACCCAGTACTTC. Using reference TRBV7-2 and TRBJ2-5 for the parts outside the CDR3, the full variable domain is GAGVSQSPSNKVTEKGKDVELRCDPISGHTALYWYRQSLGQGLEFLIYFQGNSAPDKSGLPSDRFSAERTGGSVSTLTIQRTQQEDSAVYLCASSLWGQGYVETQYFGPGTRLLVL.

The rearrangement links TRBV18 to TRBJ1-3; TRBD1 matches at 10 bases. The J segment lost 0 bases and the V segment lost 6 bases, leaving 5 bases of the junction unmatched. Germline V gene sequence: CDR1 KGHSH, CDR2 LQKENI. This CDR3 comprises 16 residues. The CDR3 DNA reads TGTGCCAGCTCGCTCGACAGGGGGCTCTCTGGAAACACCATATATTTT. This sequence encodes CASSLDRGLSGNTIYF.

The gene calls are TRBV9 and TRBJ2-1, with no clear D. This CDR3 spans 14 amino acids. The V gene lost 0 bases and the J gene lost 6 bases, with 10 bases spanning the gap. CDR1 is SGDLS and CDR2 is YYNGEE in the germline V gene. CDR3 nucleotide sequence: TGTGCCAGCAGCGTAGTTGGAGACCCCAATGAGCAGTTCTTC. Translated: CASSVVGDPNEQFF.

The chain is built from TRBV3-1 (or the pseudogene TRBV3-2) and TRBJ1-2; 10 bases are shared with TRBD1. Per germline, CDR1 LGHDT and CDR2 YNNKEL (reference sequence). V shed 3 bases, J shed 3 bases, and the junction held 7 bases outside the gene matches. CDR3 length: 16 residues. CDR3 amino acids: CASSHRQGARDYGYTF. The CDR3 DNA sequence: TGTGCCAGCAGCCACCGACAGGGGGCGCGCGACTATGGCTACACCTTC.

The chain uses TRBV12-3 or TRBV12-4 and TRBJ2-2; D is unresolved. V lost 1 base, J lost 7 bases, and 4 bases lay in between. This CDR3 is built from 12 residues. The CDR3 here is CASSLDIGELFF. The CDR3 bases are TGTGCCAGCAGTTTAGATATCGGGGAGCTGTTTTTT.

V is TRBV6-6 and J is TRBJ2-1; D gene ambiguous. The CDR3 loop spans 15 amino acids. The germline V and J ends were trimmed by 8 bases and 2 bases, with 16 bases remaining between them. Germline CDR1 is MNHNY and CDR2 is SVGAGI (reference sequence). The CDR3 DNA reads as TGTGCCAGCGCCCTAAAAAGCCCCCCCTACAATGAGCAGTTCTTC. The encoded protein is CASALKSPPYNEQFF.

The J gene is TRBJ2-2, the V gene TRBV4-3; tentatively, D is TRBD1 (5 bases). Germline lookup yields CDR1 LGHNA and CDR2 YSLEER. V was pared by 4 bases and J by 7 bases, with 10 bases between. This CDR3 is built from 13 residues. DNA for the CDR3: TGCGCCAGCAGCCTCCTGACAGACGGGGAGCTGTTTTTT. Amino acid sequence: CASSLLTDGELFF.

The rearrangement links TRBV3-1 (or the pseudogene TRBV3-2) to TRBJ1-5, with D possibly being TRBD1 (5 bases). V was trimmed by 8 bases and J by 2 bases, leaving 13 bases between them. Germline values: CDR1 LGHDT, CDR2 YNNKEL (reference sequence). The CDR3 is made up of 14 amino acids. The DNA of the CDR3 is TGTGCCAGCGTCGACTTAGGGGGCAATCAGCCCCAGCATTTT. It specifies CASVDLGGNQPQHF.

The chain combines TRBV30 with TRBJ1-1; no firm D call. Trimming pared 5 bases from V and 0 bases from J, leaving 7 bases between. The V gene's germline CDR1 is GTSNPN and CDR2 SVGIG (reference sequence). CDR3 length: 12 residues. The CDR3 nucleotides read TGTGCCTGGGGCCGGGTGAACACTGAAGCTTTCTTT. This gives the protein CAWGRVNTEAFF.

V and J are TRBV7-6 and TRBJ2-3; the match to TRBD1 covers 8 bases. V dropped 3 bases and J dropped 1; count of bases not matched to a gene: 6. Germline CDR1 and CDR2: SGHVS and FNYEAQ. This CDR3 is 16 amino acids long. Written as DNA, the CDR3 is TGTGCCAGCAGCTTGGTCAGGGGGCAGGGCACAGATACGCAGTATTTT. It encodes CASSLVRGQGTDTQYF.

The chain carries TRBV15 and TRBJ2-1; 9 bases align to TRBD1. There are 14 residues in the CDR3. With V trimmed by 8 bases and J by 9 bases, 11 bases remained unmatched. In germline, CDR1 is LNHNV, CDR2 YYDKDF (reference sequence). This chain's CDR3 is CATGRDRAVVEQFF. CDR3 DNA: TGTGCCACCGGCCGGGACAGGGCCGTTGTTGAGCAGTTCTTC.

The genes are TRBV4-1 and TRBJ2-3, with D perhaps TRBD2 (5 bases). Trimming removed 0 bases from V and 2 bases from J, with 9 bases in between. The CDR3 contains 15 residues. Germline-derived CDR1 and CDR2 are MGHRA and YSYEKL. CDR3 loop: CASSQDWGDTDTQYF. The CDR3 DNA reads TGCGCCAGCAGCCAAGATTGGGGAGACACAGATACGCAGTATTTT.

The table lists this clone with a few counts. V gene TRBV6-5 combines with J gene TRBJ1-1, with 8 bases that match TRBD1. Germline V gene sequence: CDR1 MNHEY, CDR2 SVGAGI. V lost 2 bases to trimming and J lost 4 bases; unmatched junction nucleotides: 3. The CDR3 contains 14 residues. CDR3 nucleotide sequence: TGTGCCAGCAGTTACGGACAGGGAATCACTGAAGCTTTCTTT. Its translation: CASSYGQGITEAFF.

The chain is built from TRBV6-2 or TRBV6-3 and TRBJ2-2, with 10 bases that match TRBD2. Germline CDR1 reads MNHEY; CDR2 reads SVGEGT. The V and J ends lost 6 bases and 2 bases, in that order; junction bases with no gene match: 6. The CDR3 spans 16 residues. CDR3: CASSPWTSGNTGELFF. CDR3 DNA: TGTGCCAGCAGCCCCTGGACTAGCGGTAACACCGGGGAGCTGTTTTTT.

This chain joins TRBV5-6 and TRBJ1-4, with a tentative D call TRBD1 (6 bases). Trimming left V 4 bases short and J 5 bases short, with 12 bases between. Germline V CDR1 and CDR2: SGHDT, YYEEEE. The CDR3 spans 14 residues. The DNA for the CDR3 is TGTGCCAGCAGCCCGACAGGCTGGAATGAAAAACTGTTTTTT. Protein product: CASSPTGWNEKLFF.

The chain is built from TRBV25-1 and TRBJ2-7; D may be TRBD1 (5 bases). Trimming stripped 2 bases from V and 6 bases from J, with 11 bases between. The CDR3 is 13 amino acids. In germline, CDR1 is MGHDK, CDR2 SYGVNS. For the CDR3, the DNA is TGTGCCAGCAGTGAAGGGGCCCTTAGCGAGCAGTACTTC. It encodes CASSEGALSEQYF.